This T cell receptor (beta chain) was captured in a study of T-cell memory formation after mild COVID-19. Study details: TCR clusters mostly belonged to single donors. The study, taken as a whole, reports: The study found balanced CD4/CD8 in clones contracting day 15 to 85 and a CD4+ lean in later expanders. There were some responding clones in pre-infection memory, which suggested that cross-reactive memory had joined.

cDNA libraries for TCR alpha and TCR beta, carrying sample barcodes and UMIs, came from 5'RACE with constant-segment primers. A single record per CDR3 protein comes from TCRdb applying MiXCR to the 5' RACE reads. In the table there are about 400,000 distinct CDR3 sequences, about 20% of which are singletons. This clonotype was observed at least ten times. What it recognizes is unknown. The CDR3 totals 13 residues. Per the germline V gene, CDR1 is SGHVS and CDR2 is FNYEAQ. Between the trimmed V and J ends, which lost 4 bases and 4 bases, there was a span of 9 bases. The chain employs TRBV7-6 and TRBJ2-3; D uncertain. The sequencing sample was made of PBMCs or a T cell subset sorted from them (not recorded which). The clonotype originates from a man aged 18 to 35 who had mild COVID-19 (a few samples of this study predate the infection). Cell type and time point are not known. The CDR3 coding sequence is TGTGCCAGCAGCTACTCAGCCGCAGATACGCAGTATTTT. Translating gives CASSYSAADTQYF.